A single sample gave rise to the 20 T cell receptor beta chains below, sequenced in a study of T cells in Graves' hyperthyroidism and ophthalmopathy. The TCR beta CDR3 regions underwent amplification using RNA transcripts as the source. The TCR CDR3 first-round RT-PCR relied on the HTBI primer set. Using its own MiXCR run on the multiplex PCR reads, TCRdb lists one record per CDR3 protein. Of some 510,000 distinct CDR3 sequences in the sample, less than 25% were seen once. The material sequenced was blood. Receptors were obtained from a young man with Graves' hyperthyroidism.

In its sample, this clonotype was seen many times. The rearrangement uses TRBV20-1 and TRBJ1-5, with 9 bases fitting TRBD1. CDR3 length: 18 residues. Looked up from germline, CDR1 is DFQATT and CDR2 is SNEGSKA (reference sequence). V lost 0 bases to trimming and J lost 3 bases; unmatched junction nucleotides: 12. The CDR3 sequence is CSARDRETGGLNNQPQHF. CDR3 bases: TGCAGTGCTAGAGATCGGGAGACAGGGGGATTGAACAATCAGCCCCAGCATTTT.

The sample holds many counts of this clonotype. V gene TRBV25-1 combines with J gene TRBJ1-2, with 7 bases lining up with TRBD1. After removal of 3 bases from V and 2 bases from J, the junction contained 6 bases not matched to a gene. CDR1 MGHDK and CDR2 SYGVNS come from the germline V gene. The CDR3 loop spans 15 amino acids. This chain's CDR3 is CASSDRDRLNYGYTF. CDR3 nucleotides: TGTGCCAGCAGTGATAGGGACAGACTCAACTATGGCTACACCTTC.

This clonotype occurred many times. CDR3 amino acids: CASSAGKGPKWANYGYTF. CDR3 bases: TGTGCCAGCAGTGCCGGGAAAGGTCCAAAATGGGCTAACTATGGCTACACCTTC. The chain couples TRBV25-1 to TRBJ1-2; D uncertain. V lost 4 bases, J lost 0 bases, and 21 bases lay in between. The length of the CDR3 is 18 residues. In germline, CDR1 is MGHDK, CDR2 SYGVNS.

The V call is TRBV4-1, the J call TRBJ2-5, with 8 nucleotides matching TRBD1. The CDR3 covers 18 residues. Germline CDR1 and CDR2: MGHRA and YSYEKL. The J segment lost 4 bases and the V segment lost 0 bases, leaving 13 bases of the junction unmatched. This chain's CDR3 is CASSQDRAGGSEGETQYF. Written as DNA, the CDR3 is TGCGCCAGCAGCCAAGATAGGGCAGGGGGCAGCGAGGGAGAGACCCAGTACTTC.

V is TRBV20-1 and J is TRBJ2-2, with unresolved D. Deletions cut 5 bases from V and 1 base from J, with 14 bases between. CDR3 length equals 15 residues. Germline CDR1 and CDR2: DFQATT and SNEGSKA (reference sequence). This CDR3 is CSAGLELVNTGELFF. The CDR3 DNA reads as TGCAGTGCTGGGCTAGAATTAGTGAACACCGGGGAGCTGTTTTTT.

The chain joins TRBV29-1 to TRBJ2-5, with D perhaps TRBD2 (5 bases). V shed 4 bases and J shed 5 bases, with 11 bases lying between them. There are 12 residues in the CDR3. Germline CDR1 and CDR2: SQVTM and ANQGSEA. CDR3 nucleotides: TGCAGCGTTGTCGAGGGTCTGGAGACCCAGTACTTC. It specifies CSVVEGLETQYF.

V gene TRBV20-1 combines with J gene TRBJ2-7, with D hard to call. Germline V gene data show CDR1 as DFQATT and CDR2 as SNEGSKA (reference sequence). The V gene lost 0 bases and the J gene lost 4 bases, with 16 bases spanning the gap. The CDR3 is 15 amino acids. For the CDR3, the DNA is TGCAGTGCTAGAGATCCAAGACAATTAAAATACGAGCAGTACTTC. It encodes CSARDPRQLKYEQYF.

Ten or more counts support this clonotype. The genes are TRBV4-2 and TRBJ1-5; possibly TRBD1 for D (5 bases). Per the germline V gene, CDR1 is LGHNA and CDR2 is YNFKEQ. Between the trimmed V and J ends, which lost 1 base and 0 bases, there was a span of 10 bases. The CDR3 loop spans 16 amino acids. DNA of the CDR3: TGTGCCAGCAGCCAAGGGGACGGGAATAGCAATCAGCCCCAGCATTTT. Translated, it gives CASSQGDGNSNQPQHF.

The chain recombines TRBV19 with TRBJ1-5; possibly TRBD1 for D (6 bases). This CDR3 contains 17 residues. Germline V gives CDR1 LNHDA, CDR2 SQIVND (reference sequence). V lost 5 bases to trimming and J lost 0 bases, with 17 bases between them. The CDR3, as DNA: TGTGCCAGTAGTCAAAGTTGGGGGGCGGCTAGCAATCAGCCCCAGCATTTT. Amino acid sequence: CASSQSWGAASNQPQHF. Combining the CDR3 with reference TRBV19 and TRBJ1-5 gives the whole variable domain DGGITQSPKYLFRKEGQNVTLSCEQNLNHDAMYWYRQDPGQGLRLIYYSQIVNDFQKGDIAEGYSVSREKKESFPLTVTSAQKNPTAFYLCASSQSWGAASNQPQHFGDGTRLSIL.

This clonotype was observed many times. The genes are TRBV12-5 and TRBJ1-2; possibly TRBD1 for D (6 bases). Trimming pared 5 bases from V and 4 bases from J, leaving 11 bases between. This CDR3 is 13 amino acids long. Germline CDR1 LGHNT, CDR2 FRNRAP. CDR3 sequence: CASGRQDLYGYTF. As DNA, the CDR3 is TGTGCTAGTGGTCGACAGGACCTCTATGGCTACACCTTC. The full variable domain, with the rest looked up from reference TRBV12-5 and TRBJ1-2, is DARVTQTPRHKVTEMGQEVTMRCQPILGHNTVFWYRQTMMQGLELLAYFRNRAPLDDSGMPKDRFSAEMPDATLATLKIQPSEPRDSAVYFCASGRQDLYGYTFGSGTRLTVV.

Ten or more counts support this clonotype. In DNA form, the CDR3 reads TGTGCCAGCAGTCCCCTCGTACCTACGGGGGCCTCCGAGCAGTACTTC. The encoded protein is CASSPLVPTGASEQYF. This chain joins TRBV6-1 and TRBJ2-7; the D gene could be TRBD1 or TRBD2 (6 bases each). V was shortened by 5 bases and J by 6 bases, with 23 bases between the two germline ends. The CDR3 has 16 amino acids. Per the germline V gene, CDR1 is MNHNS and CDR2 is SASEGT.

CDR3 bases: TGCGCCAGCAGCTGGGGGACCCAGAACACTGAAGCTTTCTTT. This translates into CASSWGTQNTEAFF. V is TRBV5-1 and J is TRBJ1-1, with a tentative D call TRBD1 (5 bases). V dropped 3 bases and J dropped 1 base, with 10 bases sitting between them. Looked up from germline, CDR1 is SGHRS and CDR2 is YFSETQ. The CDR3 covers 14 residues.

This clonotype was recorded many times. This chain uses TRBV30 with TRBJ2-7; unclear D gene. The CDR3 consists of 11 residues. Trimming took 2 bases from V and 4 from J, leaving 6 bases between them. Germline values: CDR1 GTSNPN, CDR2 SVGIG (reference sequence). The CDR3: CAWSLGYEQYF. As DNA, the CDR3 is TGTGCCTGGAGTCTGGGGTACGAGCAGTACTTC.

This rearrangement joins TRBV6-5 to TRBJ2-7, with D perhaps matching TRBD1 or TRBD2 (5 bases each). V lost 4 bases and J 2 bases, leaving 18 bases between the germline ends. The CDR3 sequence is 16 residues long. Looked up from germline, CDR1 is MNHEY and CDR2 is SVGAGI. CDR3 sequence reads: CASSSPSTGPTYEQYF. The DNA for the CDR3 is TGTGCCAGCAGTTCTCCCTCTACGGGGCCAACCTACGAGCAGTACTTC.

The CDR3 region is CSAGGGQVYYGYTF. CDR3 nucleotide sequence: TGCAGTGCTGGAGGGGGGCAGGTTTACTATGGCTACACCTTC. The chain combines TRBV20-1 with TRBJ1-2, with D perhaps TRBD1 (6 bases). Germline CDR1 and CDR2: DFQATT and SNEGSKA (reference sequence). V was shortened by 5 bases and J by 3 bases, with 16 bases between the two germline ends. CDR3 length: 14 amino acids.

This clonotype has a count of ten or more. The J gene is TRBJ1-1, the V gene TRBV20-1, with D possibly TRBD1 on 5 matching bases. The CDR3 runs 14 residues. The V end lost 2 bases, the J end lost 3 bases, and 13 bases lay between the germline ends. The germline V gene has CDR1 DFQATT and CDR2 SNEGSKA (reference sequence). In DNA, the CDR3 is TGCAGTGCTAGACCTCCTAGAGGGGACACTGAAGCTTTCTTT. It encodes CSARPPRGDTEAFF.

The gene calls are TRBV2 and TRBJ2-7; 9 nucleotides align to TRBD1. Trimming at V came to 1 base and at J to 2 bases, leaving 3 bases not matched to a gene. The CDR3 has 15 residues. CDR1 is SNHLY and CDR2 is FYNNEI in the germline V gene. In nucleotides, the CDR3 is TGTGCCAGCAGTGAAGACAGGGGGCGCCCCTACGAGCAGTACTTC. Translated: CASSEDRGRPYEQYF.

The rearrangement joins TRBV11-2 to TRBJ2-2; tentatively, D is TRBD2 (5 bases). The germline gives CDR1 SGHAT, CDR2 FQNNGV. The length of the CDR3 is 16 residues. V was trimmed by 1 base and J by 1 base, leaving 10 bases between them. DNA for the CDR3: TGTGCCAGCAGCTTAGGTTCGGGATGGAACACCGGGGAGCTGTTTTTT. Protein product: CASSLGSGWNTGELFF.

In its sample, this clonotype was seen many times. The chain carries TRBV5-1 and TRBJ1-2; maybe TRBD1 (6 bases). This CDR3 is built from 18 residues. CDR1 and CDR2 from the germline V gene are SGHRS and YFSETQ. Trimming pared 2 bases from V and 1 base from J, leaving 21 bases between. DNA for the CDR3: TGCGCCAGCAGCTTCGGACTGAGACAGGCAATGCATAACTATGGCTACACCTTC. Its translation: CASSFGLRQAMHNYGYTF.

This clonotype was counted many times. This chain uses TRBV6-1 with TRBJ1-2, with 7 bases fitting TRBD1. This CDR3 comprises 14 residues. The junction had 8 bases not matched to a gene; V was cut back by 5 bases and J by 5 bases. Germline V gene sequence: CDR1 MNHNS, CDR2 SASEGT. The DNA for the CDR3 is TGTGCCAGCAGTCGTGGACAGGAGGCGTATGGCTACACCTTC. Its translation: CASSRGQEAYGYTF.